This TCR beta chain originates from a study of T cell repertoires in cytomegalovirus infection. Study-wide results and caveats: Cumulated frequencies of public TCR beta families served to identify carriers of CMV plus the relevant HLA.

V gave up 7 bases and J gave up 6 bases; unmatched junction bases: 15. Germline CDR1 SGHVS, CDR2 FQNEAQ. The CDR3 is made up of 16 amino acids. TCRdb analysed the reads with MiXCR anew, one entry per CDR3 protein. Of around 450,000 distinct CDR3 sequences listed, approximately 32% are singletons. This clonotype was found many times. What it binds is not known. The J gene is TRBJ1-1, the V gene TRBV7-8, with TRBD1 matching 9 bases. Sample: PBMCs. This TCR came from a human donor in good health (CMV status not recorded). Some clones in this sample may be carry-over from other donors' samples. CDR3 sequence: CASTIRPGQGRAEAFF. CDR3 DNA: TGTGCCAGCACAATTAGGCCGGGACAGGGAAGGGCTGAAGCTTTCTTT.